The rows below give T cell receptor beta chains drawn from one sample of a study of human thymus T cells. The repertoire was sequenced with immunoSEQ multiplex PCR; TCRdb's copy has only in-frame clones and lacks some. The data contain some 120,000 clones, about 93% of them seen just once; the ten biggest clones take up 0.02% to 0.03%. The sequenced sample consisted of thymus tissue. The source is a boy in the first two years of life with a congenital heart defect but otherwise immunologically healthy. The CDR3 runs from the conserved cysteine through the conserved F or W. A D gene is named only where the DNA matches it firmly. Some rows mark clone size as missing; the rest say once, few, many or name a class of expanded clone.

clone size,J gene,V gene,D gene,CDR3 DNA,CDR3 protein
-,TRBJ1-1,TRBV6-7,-,TGTGCCAGCACCCACTCCTCCAGGGGCACTGAAGCTTTCTTT,CASTHSSRGTEAFF
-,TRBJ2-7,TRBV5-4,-,TGTGCCAGCACAAACGGGGTTAGCGGCTCCTACGAGCAGTACTTC,CASTNGVSGSYEQYF
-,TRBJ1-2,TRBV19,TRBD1,TGTGCCAGTAGTATAGTAGGCAGGGGGGACTATGGCTACACCTTC,CASSIVGRGDYGYTF
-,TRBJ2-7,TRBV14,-,TGTGCCAGCAGCCAAACGGGGCGAACCTACGAGCAGTACTTC,CASSQTGRTYEQYF
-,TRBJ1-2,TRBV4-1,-,TGCGCCAGCAGCCAAGATCACCAGGGTAATAACTATGGCTACACCTTC,CASSQDHQGNNYGYTF
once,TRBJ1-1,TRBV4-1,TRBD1,TGCGCCAGCAGCTCTCACAGGGGCAGAATCGCTGAAGCTTTCTTT,CASSSHRGRIAEAFF
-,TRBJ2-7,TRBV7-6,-,TGTGCCAGCAGCTTAGACTACGAGCAGTACTTC,CASSLDYEQYF
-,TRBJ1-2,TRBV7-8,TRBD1,TGTGCCAGCAGCACGAGGACAGGTGGGGATGGCTACACCTTC,CASSTRTGGDGYTF
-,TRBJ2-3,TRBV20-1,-,TGCAGTGCTAGAACAGATACGCAGTATTTT,CSARTDTQYF
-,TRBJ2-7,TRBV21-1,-,TGTGCCAGCAGCAAAACCCCGGTGGGCGCAGGGCTCTACGAGCAGTACTTC,CASSKTPVGAGLYEQYF
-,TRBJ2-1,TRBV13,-,TGTGCCAGCAGCCGGAGCCTAGATGAGCAGTTCTTC,CASSRSLDEQFF
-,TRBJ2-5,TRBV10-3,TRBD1,TGTGCCATCAGTCCCGGGACAGTCGAAGAGACCCAGTACTTC,CAISPGTVEETQYF
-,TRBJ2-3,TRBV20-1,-,TGCAGTGCTAGAGATTACAATACGCAGTATTTT,CSARDYNTQYF
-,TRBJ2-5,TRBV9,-,TGTGCCAGCAGCGCTAGGGGCGAAGAGACCCAGTACTTC,CASSARGEETQYF
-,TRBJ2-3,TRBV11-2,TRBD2,TGTGCCAGCAGCCCCCAAACTAGCGGGGCCACCACAGATACGCAGTATTTT,CASSPQTSGATTDTQYF
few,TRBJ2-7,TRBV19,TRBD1,TGTGCCAGTAGTAACTTGGGGGACAGGGTCAACGAGCAGTACTTC,CASSNLGDRVNEQYF
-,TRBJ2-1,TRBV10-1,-,TGCGCCAGCAGTGATTCCATCCCCGTAGGGCTCAAACGCGGCTCCTACAATGAGCAGTTCTTC,CASSDSIPVGLKRGSYNEQFF
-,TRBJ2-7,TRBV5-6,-,TGTGCCAGCAGCTTCGTTTATATGGGTGCCCCCTACTCCTACGAGCAGTACTTC,CASSFVYMGAPYSYEQYF
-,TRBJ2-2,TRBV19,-,TGTGCCAGTAGTACCCCCCGGACAGGGAGGGTCGGGGAGCTGTTTTTT,CASSTPRTGRVGELFF
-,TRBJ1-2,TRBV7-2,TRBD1,TGTGCCAGCAGCAGGACAGGGATGCGTAAGAATGGCTACACCTTC,CASSRTGMRKNGYTF
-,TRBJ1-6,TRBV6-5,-,TGTGCCACCGGACAATGGGGGGGCAGGTCACCCCTCCACTTT,CATGQWGGRSPLHF
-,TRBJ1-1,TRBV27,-,TGTGCCAGCAGTTTGCGCGGAGGTGCTGAAGCTTTCTTT,CASSLRGGAEAFF
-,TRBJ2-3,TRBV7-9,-,TGTGCCAGCAGCTTAGTGTCTCGGGGGGCCCAAGATACGCAGTATTTT,CASSLVSRGAQDTQYF
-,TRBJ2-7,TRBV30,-,TGTGCCTGGAGACCGGCCTATTGGGCGGGGGCCTACGGATACTACGAGCAGTACTTC,CAWRPAYWAGAYGYYEQYF
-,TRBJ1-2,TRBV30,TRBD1,TGTGCCTGGAGTGCAAGGGACAGGGAATGGAAATATGGCTACACCTTC,CAWSARDREWKYGYTF
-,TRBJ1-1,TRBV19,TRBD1,TGTGCCAGTAGTATAGGTAGGCAGGGGGTAGGGACTGAAGCTTTCTTT,CASSIGRQGVGTEAFF
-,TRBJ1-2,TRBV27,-,TGTGCCAGCAGTTCACAGGGTAGGGGCTACACCTTC,CASSSQGRGYTF
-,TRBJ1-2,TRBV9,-,TGTGCCAGCAGCGTGTGGGGCGGCGATGGCTACACCTTC,CASSVWGGDGYTF
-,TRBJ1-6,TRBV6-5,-,TGTGCCAGCAGTTACTCGGGGGGCAGGTCACCCCTCCACTTT,CASSYSGGRSPLHF
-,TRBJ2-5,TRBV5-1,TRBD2,TGCGCCAGCAGCTACTACCTAACCCTTGGACTAGCCCGGGAGACCCAGTACTTC,CASSYYLTLGLARETQYF
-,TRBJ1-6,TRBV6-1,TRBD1,TGTGCCAGCAGTGAAAGGGGGACAGATAATTCACCCCTCCACTTT,CASSERGTDNSPLHF
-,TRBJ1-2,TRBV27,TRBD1,TGTGCCAGCAGTCCCGACAGGGCCTATGGCTACACCTTC,CASSPDRAYGYTF